Listed here are 21 T cell receptor beta chains from one sample, sequenced in a study of cytomegalovirus exposure and HLA in healthy donors. The PCR ran on 60 Vbeta and 13 Jbeta primers. Sequencing was performed with immunoSEQ multiplex PCR; in TCRdb, only in-frame clones are kept and a portion is missing. The table shows 200,000 to 300,000 clones, with 70% to 90% occurring only once. The source material was PBMCs. These receptors came from a woman aged 60-75 years in good health and CMV-seropositive.

The J gene is TRBJ2-5, the V gene TRBV19, with 7 bases that match TRBD2. The trim removed 4 bases at V and 4 bases at J, leaving 9 bases unmatched. From germline, CDR1 is LNHDA and CDR2 SQIVND (reference sequence). The CDR3 contains 15 residues. CDR3: CASSTGGGSGETQYF. As DNA, the CDR3 is TGTGCCAGTAGTACGGGAGGCGGGAGCGGAGAGACCCAGTACTTC.

The chain uses TRBV5-4 and TRBJ2-1; 10 nucleotides line up with TRBD2. CDR1 SGHNT and CDR2 YYREEE come from the germline V gene (reference sequence). V dropped 4 bases and J dropped 0; count of bases not matched to a gene: 7. The CDR3 is made up of 17 amino acids. CDR3 loop: CASSPGLAESSYNEQFF. The CDR3 DNA follows: TGTGCCAGCAGCCCTGGACTAGCGGAAAGCTCCTACAATGAGCAGTTCTTC.

The genes are TRBV7-3 and TRBJ2-3, with 7 nucleotides matching TRBD2. There are 16 residues in the CDR3. Germline CDR1 is SGHTA and CDR2 is FQGTGA. The J segment lost 2 bases and the V segment lost 2 bases, leaving 7 bases of the junction unmatched. The CDR3 region has the DNA TGTGCCAGCAGCTTATTTCTCGGGAGGTACACAGATACGCAGTATTTT. Amino acid sequence: CASSLFLGRYTDTQYF.

The chain carries TRBV4-1 and TRBJ2-7; no clear D gene. Trimming stripped 2 bases from V and 4 bases from J, with 9 bases between. CDR1 and CDR2 from the germline V gene are MGHRA and YSYEKL. The CDR3 has 13 amino acids. CDR3 nucleotides: TGCGCCAGCAGCCAAAAAGGCGGTTACGAGCAGTACTTC. This sequence encodes CASSQKGGYEQYF.

V gene TRBV27 combines with J gene TRBJ2-7; 7 bases are a match to TRBD2. The CDR3 is made up of 16 amino acids. The J segment lost 7 bases and the V segment lost 6 bases, leaving 18 bases of the junction unmatched. Germline CDR1 reads MNHEY; CDR2 reads SMNVEV (reference sequence). DNA of the CDR3: TGTGCCAGCAGACCAAGGGAGGGTGGTCTTAATTTTGAGCAGTACTTC. Protein: CASRPREGGLNFEQYF.

V and J are TRBV30 and TRBJ2-7; 7 bases agree with TRBD1. Germline V gives CDR1 GTSNPN, CDR2 SVGIG (reference sequence). Losses at the gene ends were 4 bases for V and 3 bases for J; bases not matched to a gene: 6. The CDR3 extends over 13 amino acids. CDR3 bases: TGTGCCTGGAACAGGGGCGAGGTCTACGAGCAGTACTTC. This gives the protein CAWNRGEVYEQYF. Full variable domain (rest looked up from reference TRBV30 and TRBJ2-7): SQTIHQWPATLVQPVGSPLSLECTVEGTSNPNLYWYRQAAGRGLQLLFYSVGIGQISSEVPQNLSASRPQDRQFILSSKKLLLSDSGFYLCAWNRGEVYEQYFGPGTRLTVT.

Turning to this clone: Different DNA sequences within this sample yield the same CDR3. Written as DNA, the CDR3 is TGTGCCAGCAGTTACCGGGACGAGCAGTACTTC. Translating it yields CASSYRDEQYF. The V and J genes are TRBV6-6 and TRBJ2-7; D is ambiguous. The V gene lost 2 bases and the J gene lost 5 bases, with 4 bases spanning the gap. The CDR3 consists of 11 residues. CDR1 is MNHNY and CDR2 is SVGAGI in the germline V gene (reference sequence).

The chain carries TRBV7-9 and TRBJ1-1; no definite D call. V was trimmed by 7 bases and J by 4 bases, leaving 16 bases between them. The germline V gene encodes CDR1 SEHNR and CDR2 FQNEAQ (reference sequence). The CDR3 loop spans 14 amino acids. CDR3 region: CASKLDFRRTEAFF. The CDR3 DNA reads as TGTGCCAGCAAGCTAGACTTTAGGCGCACTGAAGCTTTCTTT.

This chain connects TRBV7-9 to TRBJ1-2; 7 nucleotides match TRBD1. CDR1 is SEHNR and CDR2 is FQNEAQ in the germline V gene (reference sequence). After removal of 6 bases from V and 8 bases from J, the junction contained 18 bases not matched to a gene. The CDR3 length is 16 residues. The CDR3 reads CASSFTKKTGPGGYTF. The CDR3 nucleotides read TGTGCCAGCAGTTTCACAAAAAAGACAGGGCCCGGGGGCTACACCTTC.

The chain couples TRBV28 to TRBJ2-1; 8 positions agree with TRBD1. Germline V gene lookup returns CDR1 MDHEN and CDR2 SYDVKM. With 6 bases clipped from V and 7 bases from J, the junction kept 8 bases outside the gene matches. The CDR3 covers 14 residues. CDR3 sequence (DNA): TGTGCCAGCAGGCCGCAGGGGGCGCGGAATGAGCAGTTCTTC. This codes for CASRPQGARNEQFF. Full variable domain (rest looked up from reference TRBV28 and TRBJ2-1): DVKVTQSSRYLVKRTGEKVFLECVQDMDHENMFWYRQDPGLGLRLIYFSYDVKMKEKGDIPEGYSVSREKKERFSLILESASTNQTSMYLCASRPQGARNEQFFGPGTRLTVL.

The genes are TRBV14 and TRBJ2-5; D unclear. V was cut by 1 base and J by 1 base, with 7 bases left in between. CDR3 length: 14 residues. The germline CDR1 and CDR2 sequences are SGHDN and FVKESK. The CDR3 bases are TGTGCCAGCAGCCAAGTACTCTTCCAAGAGACCCAGTACTTC. Encoded protein: CASSQVLFQETQYF. Variable domain in full (rest from reference TRBV14 and TRBJ2-5): EAGVTQFPSHSVIEKGQTVTLRCDPISGHDNLYWYRRVMGKEIKFLLHFVKESKQDESGMPNNRFLAERTGGTYSTLKVQPAELEDSGVYFCASSQVLFQETQYFGPGTRLLVL.

The gene calls are TRBV28 and TRBJ1-1, with 7 bases matching TRBD1. With V trimmed by 7 bases and J by 6 bases, 8 bases remained unmatched. The CDR3 consists of 13 residues. Germline V CDR1 and CDR2: MDHEN, SYDVKM. This CDR3 reads CASMRGPQAEAFF. The DNA of the CDR3 is TGTGCCAGCATGAGGGGGCCTCAGGCTGAAGCTTTCTTT.

A note on this clone: This sample also contains other DNA sequences that code for the same CDR3. The chain links TRBV28 to TRBJ1-2; 8 bases line up with TRBD1. Germline loops: CDR1 MDHEN, CDR2 SYDVKM. The CDR3 has 13 amino acids. The ends lost 6 bases at V and 4 bases at J; junction bases unmatched: 4. CDR3 sequence: CASSFDRGYGYTF. DNA for the CDR3: TGTGCCAGCAGCTTCGACAGGGGCTATGGCTACACCTTC.

The chain links TRBV19 to TRBJ1-1; no clear D gene. The length of the CDR3 is 13 residues. Germline values: CDR1 LNHDA, CDR2 SQIVND (reference sequence). V was pared by 6 bases and J by 5 bases, with 13 bases between. As DNA, the CDR3 is TGTGCCAGTAGCCCCGGGTACGTTACTGAAGCTTTCTTT. Translated: CASSPGYVTEAFF.

This clone was observed a single time. The chain has TRBV5-1 and TRBJ2-3; 13 nucleotides match TRBD2. In germline, CDR1 is SGHRS, CDR2 YFSETQ. Losses at the gene ends were 3 bases for V and 0 bases for J; bases not matched to a gene: 10. This CDR3 spans 19 amino acids. CDR3 bases: TGCGCCAGCAGCTGGAGTCCCGGGACTAGCGGGGCTAGCACAGATACGCAGTATTTT. This gives the protein CASSWSPGTSGASTDTQYF. The full variable domain, completed using reference TRBV5-1 and TRBJ2-3, is KAGVTQTPRYLIKTRGQQVTLSCSPISGHRSVSWYQQTPGQGLQFLFEYFSETQRNKGNFPGRFSGRQFSNSRSEMNVSTLELGDSALYLCASSWSPGTSGASTDTQYFGPGTRLTVL.

The chain's CDR3 is CASSQVAWETQYF. The CDR3 DNA sequence: TGCGCCAGCAGCCAAGTCGCGTGGGAGACCCAGTACTTC. The J gene is TRBJ2-5, the V gene TRBV4-1; no clear D. CDR3 length: 13 residues. The V gene's germline CDR1 is MGHRA and CDR2 YSYEKL. Trimming shortened V by 1 base and J by 5 bases, and 8 bases separated the two germline ends.

V and J are TRBV7-6 and TRBJ1-2, with D unresolved. The V end lost 4 bases, the J end lost 8 bases, and 14 bases lay between the germline ends. CDR3 length: 13 residues. Germline lookup yields CDR1 SGHVS and CDR2 FNYEAQ. The CDR3 sequence is CASSSDIALGYTF. CDR3 DNA: TGTGCCAGCAGCTCCGACATTGCCCTGGGCTACACCTTC.

A single count supports this clone. The CDR3 sequence: CASSLSRDNPYEQYF. DNA for the CDR3: TGTGCCAGCAGCTTAAGTAGGGACAATCCCTACGAGCAGTACTTC. This sequence joins TRBV7-3 and TRBJ2-7, with a possible D match to TRBD1 (6 bases). Trimming stripped 1 base from V and 2 bases from J, with 12 bases between. The length of the CDR3 is 15 residues. The V gene's germline CDR1 is SGHTA and CDR2 FQGTGA.

V gene TRBV4-1 combines with J gene TRBJ2-5; TRBD2 aligns across 7 bases. The V segment lost 3 bases and the J segment 7 bases; nucleotides outside the gene matches: 11. Germline V lookup: CDR1 MGHRA, CDR2 YSYEKL. This CDR3 is built from 15 residues. The CDR3 DNA reads as TGCGCCAGCAGCCAGGAAACAGCCGGGGAGGGGACCCAGTACTTC. This codes for CASSQETAGEGTQYF.

The V gene is TRBV2, the J gene TRBJ1-3; unclear D gene. From germline, CDR1 is SNHLY and CDR2 FYNNEI. The CDR3 totals 11 residues. CDR3 region: CAGGRGNTIYF. The CDR3, as DNA: TGTGCTGGCGGGAGGGGAAACACCATATATTTT.

This clone has more than one count but fewer than ten. The gene calls are TRBV7-2 and TRBJ2-4; D might be TRBD2 (6 bases). The CDR3 is made up of 15 amino acids. Germline-derived CDR1 and CDR2 are SGHTA and FQGNSA. V shed 5 bases and J shed 3 bases, with 14 bases lying between them. The DNA of the CDR3 is TGTGCCAGCAGCCCCCCTCTAGCGAGCAAAAACATTCAGTACTTC. Translating it yields CASSPPLASKNIQYF.